This T cell receptor beta chain stems from a study of monozygotic twins with inflammatory bowel disease. On this clonotype itself: The antigen remains unidentified.

This CDR3 is 15 amino acids long. The germline CDR1 and CDR2 sequences are SGHDT and YYEEEE. TCRdb re-called the 5' RACE reads; every CDR3 protein appears as one record, without DNA. The sample totals approximately 150,000 distinct CDR3 sequences; its top ten clones hold 2.4%. Study-level findings and limits: The analysis failed to separate different T cell subtypes. Twin pairs that were concordant did not differ from discordant pairs in repertoire similarity, possibly from limited power. Whereas healthy co-twins had higher TCRbeta diversity (inverse Simpson), IBD patients had lower diversity.

Sequences were obtained from blood. The rearrangement joins TRBV5-6 to TRBJ2-1; TCRdb proposes TRBD2, but this gene call is untestable without DNA. This receptor was obtained from a human donor with ulcerative colitis or Crohn's disease, or a healthy co-twin of an affected twin (not recorded which). The CDR3 loop reads CASSLGTSGGGEQFF.